This entry lists 32 T cell receptor beta chains sequenced from one sample in a study of CD8 T cells in ankylosing spondylitis. Whole-study findings and limits: A motif in TCR beta, a set of 8 or 9 highly homologous variants, appeared characteristic of ankylosing spondylitis blood.

No antigen has been assigned to these receptors. TCRdb recomputed calls from the 5' RACE reads with MiXCR, one row per CDR3 protein. There are 450,000 to 550,000 distinct CDR3 sequences in the sample; about 5.2% occur only once, and approximately 3.5% lies in the top ten. Sequenced: blood, either unsorted or a sorted T cell fraction (not recorded which). These receptors originate from a male donor with ankylosing spondylitis.

The table lists this clonotype with many counts. The chain joins TRBV5-1 to TRBJ2-5, with a possible D match to TRBD2 (5 bases). The germline V and J ends were trimmed by 4 bases and 5 bases, with 15 bases remaining between them. The CDR3 length is 14 residues. Germline V gene sequence: CDR1 SGHRS, CDR2 YFSETQ. Written as DNA, the CDR3 is TGCGCCAGCAGCCACGGCCGGGGTCAGGAGACCCAGTACTTC. This encodes CASSHGRGQETQYF. Using reference TRBV5-1 and TRBJ2-5 for the parts outside the CDR3, the full variable domain is KAGVTQTPRYLIKTRGQQVTLSCSPISGHRSVSWYQQTPGQGLQFLFEYFSETQRNKGNFPGRFSGRQFSNSRSEMNVSTLELGDSALYLCASSHGRGQETQYFGPGTRLLVL.

This clonotype was observed many times. This sequence joins TRBV9 and TRBJ1-2; D is uncertain. Germline CDR1 SGDLS, CDR2 YYNGEE. The CDR3 covers 10 residues. With 3 bases removed from V and 8 bases from J, the gap between germline ends came to 5 bases. CDR3 residues: CASSAGGYTF. CDR3 bases: TGTGCCAGCAGCGCCGGAGGCTACACCTTC.

This clonotype was detected many times. The rearrangement links TRBV29-1 to TRBJ2-1; 8 nucleotides line up with TRBD1. The CDR3 loop spans 15 amino acids. J gave up 0 bases and V 7 bases, and 8 bases lay outside the gene matches. Germline-derived CDR1 and CDR2 are SQVTM and ANQGSEA. The CDR3 spells CSAPRQGSSYNEQFF. The CDR3 DNA sequence: TGCAGCGCACCCCGACAGGGGAGCTCCTACAATGAGCAGTTCTTC.

This clonotype was found many times. V and J are TRBV10-3 and TRBJ2-3, with 10 bases fitting TRBD1. The V gene's germline CDR1 is ENHRY and CDR2 SYGVKD. CDR3 length: 13 residues. V lost 10 bases to trimming and J lost 4 bases; unmatched junction nucleotides: 5. Here the CDR3 reads CASGQGDSDTQYF. The CDR3 DNA is TGTGCCAGCGGACAGGGGGATTCAGATACGCAGTATTTT.

This clonotype has at least ten counts. The chain carries TRBV7-2 and TRBJ2-1, with D unclear. V lost 0 bases, J lost 1 base, and 10 bases lay in between. The germline gives CDR1 SGHTA, CDR2 FQGNSA. The CDR3 sequence is 16 residues long. As DNA, the CDR3 is TGTGCCAGCAGCTTAGCGGGCAGAAAATCCTACAATGAGCAGTTCTTC. Protein product: CASSLAGRKSYNEQFF. The full variable domain, its missing parts supplied by reference TRBV7-2 and TRBJ2-1, is GAGVSQSPSNKVTEKGKDVELRCDPISGHTALYWYRQSLGQGLEFLIYFQGNSAPDKSGLPSDRFSAERTGGSVSTLTIQRTQQEDSAVYLCASSLAGRKSYNEQFFGPGTRLTVL.

This clonotype appeared many times. The chain couples TRBV29-1 to TRBJ2-3; D is possibly TRBD1 or TRBD2 (5 bases each). The CDR3 loop spans 15 amino acids. Deletions cut 0 bases from V and 1 base from J, with 11 bases between. Germline assignment: CDR1 SQVTM and CDR2 ANQGSEA. CDR3 coding DNA: TGCAGCGTTGAAGAGGGACCTGGGGGCACAGATACGCAGTATTTT. Encoded protein: CSVEEGPGGTDTQYF.

The chain carries TRBV20-1 and TRBJ1-3; D remains unclear. The length of the CDR3 is 11 residues. V dropped 6 bases and J dropped 4 bases, with 7 bases sitting between them. Per germline, CDR1 DFQATT and CDR2 SNEGSKA (reference sequence). This CDR3 is CSAEQGNTIYF. CDR3 in DNA: TGCAGTGCGGAACAGGGAAACACCATATATTTT.

Many counts were recorded for this clonotype. The chain employs TRBV28 and TRBJ1-6; D not certain. The ends were cut back, 5 bases at V and 1 base at J, with 18 bases in the middle. In germline, CDR1 is MDHEN, CDR2 SYDVKM. The CDR3 extends over 18 amino acids. The DNA for the CDR3 is TGTGCCAGCAGTCCAAGCAGTGGCCTGGGGTCCTATAATTCACCCCTCCACTTT. Translated: CASSPSSGLGSYNSPLHF.

This clonotype was observed at least ten times. CDR3 region: CSVGHPRGTEAFF. CDR3 DNA sequence: TGCAGCGTTGGACATCCAAGGGGCACTGAAGCTTTCTTT. The chain has TRBV29-1 and TRBJ1-1; perhaps TRBD1 as D (5 bases). This CDR3 is built from 13 residues. CDR1 and CDR2 from the germline V gene are SQVTM and ANQGSEA. Trimming cost V 4 bases and J 4 bases, with 13 bases left between them.

This clonotype has a count of ten or more. V gene TRBV15 combines with J gene TRBJ2-5; 9 nucleotides align to TRBD1. The V gene end was trimmed by 3 bases and the J gene end by 3 bases; junction bases not matched to a gene: 2. This CDR3 contains 14 residues. Germline V gene data show CDR1 as LNHNV and CDR2 as YYDKDF (reference sequence). In nucleotides, the CDR3 is TGTGCCACCAGCAGGGACAGGGGCGAAGAGACCCAGTACTTC. The encoded protein is CATSRDRGEETQYF. The full variable domain, rest sourced from reference TRBV15 and TRBJ2-5, is DAMVIQNPRYQVTQFGKPVTLSCSQTLNHNVMYWYQQKSSQAPKLLFHYYDKDFNNEADTPDNFQSRRPNTSFCFLDIRSPGLGDTAMYLCATSRDRGEETQYFGPGTRLLVL.

The CDR3 protein is CASSEGTGYNSPLHF. CDR3 bases: TGTGCCAGCAGCGAGGGGACAGGTTATAATTCACCCCTCCACTTT. The chain combines TRBV9 with TRBJ1-6; TRBD1 matches 8 bases. Germline V gene lookup returns CDR1 SGDLS and CDR2 YYNGEE. J was trimmed by 4 bases and V by 3 bases; bases with no gene match: 3. This CDR3 spans 15 amino acids.

This clonotype was counted many times. V gene TRBV20-1 combines with J gene TRBJ2-5; TRBD2 agrees at 7 bases. The CDR3 extends over 14 amino acids. Trimming took 3 bases from V and 4 from J; bases not matched to a gene: 8. Germline V gene data show CDR1 as DFQATT and CDR2 as SNEGSKA (reference sequence). The CDR3: CSASPSGVGETQYF. In DNA, the CDR3 is TGCAGTGCTAGTCCCAGCGGGGTAGGAGAGACCCAGTACTTC.

In its sample, this clonotype was seen many times. The V call is TRBV28, the J call TRBJ1-5, with 10 positions matching TRBD1. The CDR3 totals 14 residues. Germline V gene sequence: CDR1 MDHEN, CDR2 SYDVKM. The V and J ends lost 5 bases and 5 bases, in that order; junction bases with no gene match: 3. The CDR3 protein is CASSTGQGDQPQHF. The DNA of the CDR3 is TGTGCCAGCAGTACCGGACAGGGGGATCAGCCCCAGCATTTT.

This clonotype was detected ten times or more. The chain couples TRBV5-1 to TRBJ2-7, with D possibly being TRBD2 (7 bases). Germline lookup yields CDR1 SGHRS and CDR2 YFSETQ. The ends were cut back, 4 bases at V and 4 bases at J, with 24 bases in the middle. The CDR3 has 17 residues. The CDR3 DNA reads TGCGCCAGCAGCCCACGTAGCATCGCCAGGGGAGGGTACGAGCAGTACTTC. It is translated as CASSPRSIARGGYEQYF.

The table lists this clonotype with a few counts. This sequence joins TRBV5-1 and TRBJ2-2; D is perhaps TRBD1 (5 bases). Germline V gene sequence: CDR1 SGHRS, CDR2 YFSETQ. Deletions cut 1 base from V and 7 bases from J, with 14 bases between. The CDR3 sequence is 15 residues long. The CDR3 loop reads CASSLYSQGGGELFF. CDR3 sequence (DNA): TGCGCCAGCAGCTTGTATTCGCAGGGCGGCGGGGAGCTGTTTTTT. Complete variable domain (other parts from reference TRBV5-1 and TRBJ2-2): KAGVTQTPRYLIKTRGQQVTLSCSPISGHRSVSWYQQTPGQGLQFLFEYFSETQRNKGNFPGRFSGRQFSNSRSEMNVSTLELGDSALYLCASSLYSQGGGELFFGEGSRLTVL.

This clonotype was seen repeatedly, ten times or more. The chain carries TRBV7-8 and TRBJ1-1; possible D gene TRBD1, 6 bases. Germline CDR1 reads SGHVS; CDR2 reads FQNEAQ. The CDR3 runs to 14 residues. Trimming shortened V by 6 bases and J by 4 bases, and 15 bases separated the two germline ends. This chain's CDR3 is CASSPARGSTEAFF. CDR3 nucleotide sequence: TGTGCCAGCAGTCCCGCCAGGGGAAGCACTGAAGCTTTCTTT.

The chain carries TRBV7-2 and TRBJ2-7; the D gene could be TRBD1 or TRBD2 (5 bases each). The CDR3 has 11 amino acids. Trimming removed 3 bases at V and 10 bases at J, with 10 bases between. Per germline, CDR1 SGHTA and CDR2 FQGNSA. CDR3: CASSLRGVQYF. CDR3 DNA: TGTGCCAGCAGCTTGAGGGGAGTTCAGTACTTC.

This clonotype was counted many times. V is TRBV29-1 and J is TRBJ2-6; D unresolved. V dropped 0 bases and J dropped 0 bases, with 6 bases sitting between them. CDR3 length: 15 residues. Germline V CDR1 and CDR2: SQVTM, ANQGSEA. CDR3 in DNA: TGCAGCGTTGAAGATCCCATCTCTGGGGCCAACGTCCTGACTTTC. As protein: CSVEDPISGANVLTF.

There are many counts of this clonotype. The V and J genes are TRBV7-2 and TRBJ2-3; D is ambiguous. Trimming pared 1 base from V and 2 bases from J, leaving 7 bases between. CDR1 is SGHTA and CDR2 is FQGNSA in the germline V gene. The CDR3 contains 14 residues. The CDR3 region is CASSLDVFTDTQYF. CDR3 DNA sequence: TGTGCCAGCAGCTTAGACGTTTTCACAGATACGCAGTATTTT. Full variable domain (outside the CDR3, taken from reference TRBV7-2 and TRBJ2-3): GAGVSQSPSNKVTEKGKDVELRCDPISGHTALYWYRQSLGQGLEFLIYFQGNSAPDKSGLPSDRFSAERTGGSVSTLTIQRTQQEDSAVYLCASSLDVFTDTQYFGPGTRLTVL.

There are a few counts of this clonotype. Mismatch with germline at one junction end may stem from a read error. V is TRBV2 and J is TRBJ2-2, with 7 bases that match TRBD2. The CDR3 runs to 18 residues. CDR1 is SNHLY and CDR2 is FYNNEI in the germline V gene. Written as DNA, the CDR3 is TGTGCCTGCAGTTCCGTGGGGGGGACTATCGAAAACACCGGGGAGCTGTTTTTT. Translating gives CACSSVGGTIENTGELFF.

This clonotype was recorded at least ten times. The V gene is TRBV7-2, the J gene TRBJ2-7; 10 nucleotides align to TRBD1. The CDR3 is 15 amino acids. CDR1 is SGHTA, CDR2 FQGNSA, per germline. The V segment lost 4 bases and the J segment 6 bases; nucleotides outside the gene matches: 9. The CDR3 DNA is TGTGCCAGCAGCTCCCCCGGGACAGGGGACATCGAGCAGTACTTC. Amino acids: CASSSPGTGDIEQYF.

The table lists this clonotype with many counts. The chain links TRBV29-1 to TRBJ1-1, with D possibly matching TRBD1 (5 bases). CDR3 length: 13 amino acids. CDR1 is SQVTM, CDR2 ANQGSEA, per germline. Trimming pared 7 bases from V and 4 bases from J, leaving 16 bases between. CDR3 in amino acids: CSGGRPSGTEAFF. The CDR3 nucleotides read TGCAGCGGGGGCCGCCCCAGTGGCACTGAAGCTTTCTTT.

This clonotype was counted ten times or more. CDR3 sequence: CSVEERAKNIQYF. The CDR3 DNA is TGCAGCGTTGAAGAGCGAGCCAAAAACATTCAGTACTTC. This chain joins TRBV29-1 and TRBJ2-4; D call uncertain. Germline V lookup: CDR1 SQVTM, CDR2 ANQGSEA. V was shortened by 0 bases and J by 0 bases, with 3 bases between the two germline ends. The CDR3 runs to 13 residues.

This clonotype was detected many times. The gene calls are TRBV6-5 and TRBJ1-1; tentative D call: TRBD1 (5 bases). Trimming shortened V by 3 bases and J by 3 bases, and 8 bases separated the two germline ends. This CDR3 spans 13 amino acids. CDR1 and CDR2 from the germline V gene are MNHEY and SVGAGI. CDR3: CASSYPGYTEAFF. CDR3 bases: TGTGCCAGCAGTTATCCAGGGTACACTGAAGCTTTCTTT.

Many counts were recorded for this clonotype. The rearrangement joins TRBV12-3 or TRBV12-4 to TRBJ2-2; 11 nucleotides align to TRBD1. V gave up 5 bases and J gave up 3 bases; unmatched junction bases: 5. The CDR3 runs to 16 residues. The CDR3 reads CASSRTGGQDTGELFF. In DNA, the CDR3 is TGTGCCAGCAGTCGGACAGGGGGCCAGGACACCGGGGAGCTGTTTTTT.

The chain uses TRBV20-1 and TRBJ1-4; D is perhaps TRBD1 (5 bases). Germline assignment: CDR1 DFQATT and CDR2 SNEGSKA (reference sequence). CDR3 length: 13 residues. V shed 3 bases and J shed 7 bases, with 12 bases lying between them. DNA of the CDR3: TGCAGTGCTAGCACGCAGGGAGGTGAAAAACTGTTTTTT. Its protein is CSASTQGGEKLFF.

This clonotype was counted a few times. The J gene is TRBJ2-5, the V gene TRBV5-1; the D call may be TRBD1 or TRBD2 (5 bases each). This CDR3 contains 13 residues. The V gene's germline CDR1 is SGHRS and CDR2 YFSETQ. Trimming cost V 5 bases and J 3 bases, with 11 bases left between them. DNA for the CDR3: TGCGCCAGCAGACCGGGGCCAGAAGAGACCCAGTACTTC. Translated, it gives CASRPGPEETQYF.

This clonotype was recorded many times. The J gene is TRBJ1-1, the V gene TRBV29-1; D not certain. V was clipped by 3 bases and J by 3 bases, with 8 bases between them. CDR1 and CDR2 (germline): SQVTM, ANQGSEA. The CDR3 is 12 residues long. In DNA, the CDR3 is TGCAGCGTTGAGGGCAGATACACTGAAGCTTTCTTT. Encoded protein: CSVEGRYTEAFF.

This clonotype was seen repeatedly, ten times or more. The genes are TRBV4-3 and TRBJ2-4, with TRBD2 matching over 10 bases. The V segment lost 0 bases and the J segment 6 bases; nucleotides outside the gene matches: 8. This CDR3 contains 17 residues. The germline CDR1 and CDR2 sequences are LGHNA and YSLEER. The CDR3 bases are TGCGCCAGCAGCCAAGATCTTGGGCTAGCGGGGGCAAACATTCAGTACTTC. This encodes CASSQDLGLAGANIQYF.

In regard to this clonotype: This could be a read error, since a much larger clone is one nucleotide away. V is TRBV29-1 and J is TRBJ2-5; D possibly uses TRBD1 or TRBD2 (5 bases each). CDR1 and CDR2 from the germline V gene are SQVTM and ANQGSEA. This CDR3 is 12 amino acids long. The CDR3 nucleotides read TGCAGCGCTGGGGGACGTCAAGAGCCCCAGTACTTC. Its protein product is CSAGGRQEPQYF.

This clonotype showed up many times. The chain combines TRBV29-1 with TRBJ2-7; D is possibly TRBD2 (5 bases). The CDR3 length is 13 residues. CDR1 is SQVTM, CDR2 ANQGSEA, per germline. Trimming took 6 bases from V and 0 from J, leaving 12 bases between them. The CDR3 DNA sequence: TGCAGCGTAGAGACGGGAATCTCCTACGAGCAGTACTTC. Its translation is CSVETGISYEQYF.

This clonotype was counted many times. This rearrangement joins TRBV9 to TRBJ2-1; D ambiguous. V lost 2 bases and J lost 5, with 11 bases in between. This CDR3 is 14 amino acids long. Germline lookup yields CDR1 SGDLS and CDR2 YYNGEE. CDR3 DNA sequence: TGTGCCAGCAGCGTCTCGGGCAGCCACAATGAGCAGTTCTTC. It codes for CASSVSGSHNEQFF.